Sequencing of this T cell receptor (beta chain) was carried out in a study of T cell clusters in autoimmune cytopenias. This clonotype shows up as medium-sized by frequency. Multiplex touch-down PCR amplified TRB using TRB-A and TRB-B pools in one tube. After re-calling the multiplex PCR reads, TCRdb lists one entry per CDR3 protein, DNA absent. Here the sample table reports about 1,900 distinct CDR3 sequences. Each sample's input was 250 ng genomic DNA, 38,000 or so genome equivalents. The same data also contributed to another study, on T cell repertoires in aging, cancer and after chemotherapy.

The receptor comes from a human donor with chronic lymphocytic leukemia. Sequencing was performed on peripheral blood.

This CDR3 is CATSSEGGATEAFF. This chain uses TRBV15 with TRBJ1-1; lacking DNA, the TRBD1 call made by TCRdb goes unchecked. CDR3 length: 14 amino acids. Germline V gives CDR1 LNHNV, CDR2 YYDKDF (reference sequence).